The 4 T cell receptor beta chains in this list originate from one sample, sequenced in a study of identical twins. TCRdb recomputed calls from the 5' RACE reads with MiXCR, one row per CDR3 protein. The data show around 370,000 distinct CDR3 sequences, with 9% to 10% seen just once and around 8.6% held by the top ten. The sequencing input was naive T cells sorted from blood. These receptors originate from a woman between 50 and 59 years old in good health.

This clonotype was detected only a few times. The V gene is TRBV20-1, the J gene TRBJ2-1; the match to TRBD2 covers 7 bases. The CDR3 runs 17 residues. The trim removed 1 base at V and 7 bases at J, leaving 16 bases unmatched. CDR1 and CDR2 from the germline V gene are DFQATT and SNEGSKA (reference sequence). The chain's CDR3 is CSARAPPIGLVHNEQFF. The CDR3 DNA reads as TGCAGTGCTAGAGCCCCCCCGATTGGACTAGTCCATAATGAGCAGTTCTTC.

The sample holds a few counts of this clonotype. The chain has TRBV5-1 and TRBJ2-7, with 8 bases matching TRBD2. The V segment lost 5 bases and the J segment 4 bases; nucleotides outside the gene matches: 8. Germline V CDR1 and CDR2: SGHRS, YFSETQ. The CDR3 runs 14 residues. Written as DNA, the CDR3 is TGCGCCAGCAGACGCCCGGGGGGGAGGTACGAGCAGTACTTC. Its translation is CASRRPGGRYEQYF.

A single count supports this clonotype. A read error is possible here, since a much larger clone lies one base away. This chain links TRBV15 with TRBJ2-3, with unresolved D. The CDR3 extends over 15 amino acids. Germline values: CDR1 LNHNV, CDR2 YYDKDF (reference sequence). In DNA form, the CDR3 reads TGTTCCACCAGCAGAGAAACCCTATCGACAGATACGCAGTATTTT. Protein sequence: CSTSRETLSTDTQYF.

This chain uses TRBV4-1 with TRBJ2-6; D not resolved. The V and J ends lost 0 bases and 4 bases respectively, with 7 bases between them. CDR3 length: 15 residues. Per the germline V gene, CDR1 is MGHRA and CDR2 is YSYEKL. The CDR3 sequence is CASSQDGVGANVLTF. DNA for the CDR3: TGCGCCAGCAGCCAAGATGGGGTAGGGGCCAACGTCCTGACTTTC.